The 22 T cell receptor beta chains reported below all come from one sample, sequenced in a study of CD8 T cells in Susac syndrome. RNA amounts of about 0.45 to 1 ug underwent reverse transcription with random hexamers. TCRdb itself ran the immunoSEQ multiplex PCR reads through MiXCR, one entry per CDR3 protein. This table holds under 250,000 distinct CDR3 sequences, 90% to 95% found once. Input material: CD4+ T cells from PBMCs. All receptors derive from a human donor with multiple sclerosis.

In nucleotides, the CDR3 is TGTGCCAGCAGTTTGGGCGGGAGGGATGAGCAGTTCTTC. It yields the protein CASSLGGRDEQFF. This rearrangement joins TRBV12-3 or TRBV12-4 to TRBJ2-1, with 9 bases matching TRBD2. This CDR3 is built from 13 residues. Losses at the gene ends were 3 bases for V and 8 bases for J; bases not matched to a gene: 2.

The chain has TRBV5-1 and TRBJ2-2; no definite D call. The CDR3 extends over 14 amino acids. CDR1 SGHRS and CDR2 YFSETQ come from the germline V gene. The V gene lost 0 bases and the J gene lost 1 base, with 4 bases spanning the gap. The CDR3 DNA reads TGCGCCAGCAGCTTGGTCCTGAACACCGGGGAGCTGTTTTTT. It codes for CASSLVLNTGELFF.

This clonotype was seen a single time. The V gene is TRBV6-2 or TRBV6-3, the J gene TRBJ2-3; TRBD2 might be the D (6 bases). The ends were cut back, 7 bases at V and 1 base at J, with 18 bases in the middle. The CDR3 is made up of 16 amino acids. Per germline, CDR1 MNHEY and CDR2 SVGEGT. The CDR3: CASTERRGGGTDTQYF. The CDR3 DNA reads TGTGCCAGCACCGAGCGGCGGGGCGGGGGCACAGATACGCAGTATTTT.

The rearrangement links TRBV9 to TRBJ2-1; unclear D gene. The germline gives CDR1 SGDLS, CDR2 YYNGEE. V lost 0 bases, J lost 9 bases, and 16 bases lay in between. The CDR3 has 15 residues. The CDR3 spells CASSVELQSVGEQFF. CDR3 bases: TGTGCCAGCAGCGTAGAATTACAGTCGGTCGGTGAGCAGTTCTTC.

The J gene is TRBJ2-4, the V gene TRBV3-1, with unresolved D. Trimming pared 2 bases from V and 0 bases from J, leaving 5 bases between. The CDR3 is 14 residues long. In germline, CDR1 is LGHDT, CDR2 YNNKEL (reference sequence). The CDR3 spells CASSQLIAKNIQYF. DNA for the CDR3: TGTGCCAGCAGCCAATTAATAGCCAAAAACATTCAGTACTTC. The full variable domain, completed using reference TRBV3-1 and TRBJ2-4, is DTAVSQTPKYLVTQMGNDKSIKCEQNLGHDTMYWYKQDSKKFLKIMFSYNNKELIINETVPNRFSPKSPDKAHLNLHINSLELGDSAVYFCASSQLIAKNIQYFGAGTRLSVL.

The J gene is TRBJ1-2, the V gene TRBV20-1; possibly TRBD1 for D (5 bases). V shed 0 bases and J shed 7 bases, with 12 bases lying between them. CDR3 size: 13 residues. Germline V gene data show CDR1 as DFQATT and CDR2 as SNEGSKA (reference sequence). In DNA, the CDR3 is TGCAGTGCTAGAGAAACGGGGCTCTCTGGCTACACCTTC. Translating it yields CSARETGLSGYTF.

The chain couples TRBV7-9 to TRBJ2-5; D ambiguous. Germline CDR1 and CDR2: SEHNR and FQNEAQ (reference sequence). Deletions cut 5 bases from V and 2 bases from J, with 15 bases between. The CDR3 extends over 15 amino acids. CDR3 DNA sequence: TGTGCCAGCAGCCCCCTCCGCCAGTTACAAGAGACCCAGTACTTC. It specifies CASSPLRQLQETQYF.

This chain connects TRBV2 to TRBJ2-1; tentatively, D is TRBD1 or TRBD2 (5 bases each). The CDR3 contains 18 residues. Germline V CDR1 and CDR2: SNHLY, FYNNEI. V was clipped by 8 bases and J by 7 bases, with 30 bases between them. CDR3 in DNA: TGTGCCAGCTACGGGGCAGGCCGGGGCCGACTCGATGGGAATGAGCAGTTCTTC. Translation gives CASYGAGRGRLDGNEQFF.

The rearrangement joins TRBV6-5 to TRBJ2-2, with 9 bases identical to TRBD2. Per the germline V gene, CDR1 is MNHEY and CDR2 is SVGAGI. The CDR3 totals 18 residues. J lost 4 bases, V lost 4 bases, and 13 bases had no gene match. The CDR3 nucleotides are TGTGCCAGCAGTTCCTACCTGGCGGGGGGGCCTAGCACCGGGGAGCTGTTTTTT. Its translation: CASSSYLAGGPSTGELFF.

The rearrangement uses TRBV20-1 and TRBJ1-1; D call uncertain. From germline, CDR1 is DFQATT and CDR2 SNEGSKA (reference sequence). The length of the CDR3 is 13 residues. Trimming shortened V by 0 bases and J by 3 bases, and 8 bases separated the two germline ends. CDR3 residues: CSARDRVHTEAFF. In DNA form, the CDR3 reads TGCAGTGCTAGAGATAGGGTTCACACTGAAGCTTTCTTT.

This clonotype was recorded only once. The chain carries TRBV24-1 and TRBJ2-6; 7 nucleotides line up with TRBD2. CDR3 size: 17 residues. V was clipped by 3 bases and J by 0 bases; unmatched bases: 4. The germline V gene has CDR1 KGHDR and CDR2 SFDVKD. CDR3 nucleotide sequence: TGTGCCACCAGTGATCCGGCGGGGGACTCTGGGGCCAACGTCCTGACTTTC. Translated: CATSDPAGDSGANVLTF.

The gene calls are TRBV3-1 and TRBJ1-2, with 7 bases identical to TRBD1. Germline CDR1 and CDR2: LGHDT and YNNKEL (reference sequence). V shed 0 bases, J shed 4 bases, and the junction held 8 bases outside the gene matches. The CDR3 extends over 16 amino acids. The CDR3 reads CASSQELRQGAYGYTF. As DNA, the CDR3 is TGTGCCAGCAGCCAAGAGTTGCGACAGGGCGCCTATGGCTACACCTTC.

The V and J genes are TRBV27 and TRBJ2-1; a possible D gene is TRBD1 (5 bases). Germline CDR1 is MNHEY and CDR2 is SMNVEV (reference sequence). The CDR3 runs 15 residues. The V end lost 4 bases, the J end lost 7 bases, and 17 bases lay between the germline ends. CDR3 loop: CASSSDSASSNEQFF. CDR3 nucleotides: TGTGCCAGCAGTTCCGACAGCGCTTCTTCAAATGAGCAGTTCTTC.

The rearrangement links TRBV7-9 to TRBJ1-3; 10 bases line up with TRBD1. The CDR3 contains 18 residues. J gave up 4 bases and V 4 bases, and 13 bases lay outside the gene matches. Germline values: CDR1 SEHNR, CDR2 FQNEAQ (reference sequence). CDR3 protein: CASSSPPGQGTTGNTIYF. In DNA, the CDR3 is TGTGCCAGCAGCTCGCCCCCGGGACAGGGGACGACCGGAAACACCATATATTTT. The variable domain in full, completed from reference TRBV7-9 and TRBJ1-3, reads DTGVSQNPRHKITKRGQNVTFRCDPISEHNRLYWYRQTLGQGPEFLTYFQNEAQLEKSRLLSDRFSAERPKGSFSTLEIQRTEQGDSAMYLCASSSPPGQGTTGNTIYFGEGSWLTVV.

This clonotype was counted between two and nine times. This rearrangement joins TRBV5-4 to TRBJ2-3; the D call may be TRBD1 or TRBD2 (5 bases each). The CDR3 runs to 14 residues. CDR1 is SGHNT, CDR2 YYREEE, per germline (reference sequence). Trimming took 3 bases from V and 4 from J, leaving 12 bases between them. The CDR3 loop is CASSSKQDSDTQYF. CDR3 in DNA: TGTGCCAGCAGCTCGAAACAGGACTCAGATACGCAGTATTTT.

The chain combines TRBV6-5 with TRBJ1-6; TRBD1 is a possible D gene (6 bases). Germline CDR1 reads MNHEY; CDR2 reads SVGAGI. Trimming took off 4 bases at V and 8 bases at J, with 15 bases between the two ends. The CDR3 loop spans 15 amino acids. CDR3 in amino acids: CASSWQGLLDSPLHF. The CDR3 region has the DNA TGTGCCAGCAGTTGGCAGGGGCTTTTGGATTCACCCCTCCACTTT.

The table lists this clonotype with a count of one. The chain is built from TRBV25-1 and TRBJ1-2; possibly TRBD1 for D (6 bases). The length of the CDR3 is 14 residues. The V end lost 3 bases, the J end lost 6 bases, and 14 bases lay between the germline ends. Germline V CDR1 and CDR2: MGHDK, SYGVNS. This chain's CDR3 is CASSDPGRGDGYTF. CDR3 coding DNA: TGTGCCAGCAGTGATCCCGGCAGGGGCGATGGCTACACCTTC.

The chain recombines TRBV12-3 or TRBV12-4 with TRBJ1-3; tentatively, D is TRBD1 (6 bases). This CDR3 comprises 15 residues. Trimming shortened V by 3 bases and J by 0 bases, and 9 bases separated the two germline ends. CDR3 region: CASSFGGNSGNTIYF. The CDR3 DNA follows: TGTGCCAGCAGTTTTGGGGGCAACTCTGGAAACACCATATATTTT.

CDR3 sequence reads: CASSFRGRSGEKLFF. The DNA for the CDR3 is TGTGCCAGCAGCTTCAGAGGGCGGTCCGGTGAAAAACTGTTTTTT. This chain links TRBV7-2 with TRBJ1-4; D is ambiguous. Trimming cost V 3 bases and J 7 bases, with 15 bases left between them. Germline V gene lookup returns CDR1 SGHTA and CDR2 FQGNSA. The CDR3 consists of 15 residues.

This chain links TRBV5-4 with TRBJ2-1; D might be TRBD1 (8 bases). V gave up 0 bases and J gave up 10 bases, with 17 bases separating them. CDR1 and CDR2 from the germline V gene are SGHNT and YYREEE (reference sequence). The CDR3 totals 15 residues. This chain's CDR3 is CASSLGYRGGSEQFF. CDR3 bases: TGTGCCAGCAGCTTGGGGTACAGGGGGGGTTCGGAGCAGTTCTTC.

The chain employs TRBV3-1 and TRBJ2-1; the D gene is possibly TRBD2 (6 bases). Per the germline V gene, CDR1 is LGHDT and CDR2 is YNNKEL (reference sequence). V lost 4 bases and J 6 bases, leaving 10 bases between the germline ends. This CDR3 spans 13 amino acids. CDR3 coding DNA: TGTGCCAGCAGCCGGGGGAGGTTCAATGAGCAGTTCTTC. It codes for CASSRGRFNEQFF.

This sequence joins TRBV5-1 and TRBJ2-2, with D tentatively TRBD1 (6 bases). CDR3 length: 16 amino acids. CDR1 and CDR2 (germline): SGHRS, YFSETQ. V lost 4 bases and J 0 bases, leaving 13 bases between the germline ends. CDR3 coding DNA: TGCGCCAGCAGCGTTCTTACAGGGACGAACACCGGGGAGCTGTTTTTT. It translates to CASSVLTGTNTGELFF. The full variable domain, in which reference TRBV5-1 and TRBJ2-2 provide the parts outside the CDR3, is KAGVTQTPRYLIKTRGQQVTLSCSPISGHRSVSWYQQTPGQGLQFLFEYFSETQRNKGNFPGRFSGRQFSNSRSEMNVSTLELGDSALYLCASSVLTGTNTGELFFGEGSRLTVL.